The 18 T cell receptor beta chains presented below share a single source sample, sequenced in a study of identical twins. TCRdb analysed the 5' RACE reads with MiXCR anew, one entry per CDR3 protein. The sample has roughly 690,000 distinct CDR3 sequences; around 5.7% are singletons. Material for sequencing was naive T cells sorted from blood. These receptors all stem from a man aged 18 to 30 in good health.

Points on this clonotype: A much larger clone differs by one base, so this may be a read error. The chain has TRBV4-1 and TRBJ2-5; TRBD2 aligns across 9 bases. CDR1 and CDR2 from the germline V gene are MGHRA and YSYEKL. The CDR3 is 15 residues long. The CDR3 spells CSSSPSIAGEVTQYF. The CDR3 nucleotides read TGCTCCAGCAGCCCTTCAATAGCGGGAGAGGTGACCCAGTACTTC.

The chain joins TRBV18 to TRBJ2-7, with D perhaps TRBD1 (5 bases). Per the germline V gene, CDR1 is KGHSH and CDR2 is LQKENI. With 3 bases removed from V and 2 bases from J, the gap between germline ends came to 11 bases. The CDR3 sequence is 14 residues long. The CDR3 bases are TGTGCCAGCTCACCCTTGCAAGGGGCCTACGAGCAGTACGTC. Amino acid sequence: CASSPLQGAYEQYV.

This clonotype has a handful of counts. The chain couples TRBV6-1 to TRBJ2-2; the D gene is possibly TRBD1 (6 bases). The CDR3 totals 13 residues. The V end was cut by 7 bases, the J end by 7 bases, with 13 bases between. Per the germline V gene, CDR1 is MNHNS and CDR2 is SASEGT. DNA for the CDR3: TGTGCCAGCACCTGGACAGTTGGCGGGGAGCTGTTTTTT. This sequence encodes CASTWTVGGELFF.

This clonotype appeared many times. The V and J genes are TRBV20-1 and TRBJ2-3; 13 positions match TRBD2. V trimming: 2 bases; J trimming: 4 bases; junction bases outside the gene matches: 6. The CDR3 sequence is 16 residues long. CDR1 is DFQATT, CDR2 SNEGSKA, per germline (reference sequence). CDR3 amino acids: CSARPRTSGRSDTQYF. CDR3 nucleotides: TGCAGTGCTAGACCTAGGACTAGCGGGAGATCAGATACGCAGTATTTT.

There are many counts of this clonotype. V and J are TRBV21-1 and TRBJ2-7; the table's D call, TRBD1, has no DNA check behind it. TRBV21-1 is termed a pseudogene. The CDR3 contains 14 residues. In nucleotides, the CDR3 is TGTGCCAGCAGCTCCCTTCGGGCGAACTACGAGCAGTACTTC. Translating it yields CASSSLRANYEQYF.

The J gene is TRBJ2-2, the V gene TRBV5-1, with a tentative D call TRBD2 (5 bases). The germline V gene encodes CDR1 SGHRS and CDR2 YFSETQ. CDR3 size: 14 residues. With 6 bases removed from V and 0 bases from J, the gap between germline ends came to 9 bases. CDR3 in amino acids: CASNREANTGELFF. CDR3 bases: TGCGCCAGCAACCGGGAAGCGAACACCGGGGAGCTGTTTTTT.

This clonotype was seen repeatedly, ten times or more. The J gene is TRBJ2-5, the V gene TRBV5-1; D not certain. V shed 1 base and J shed 1 base, with 8 bases lying between them. This CDR3 comprises 14 residues. The germline V gene has CDR1 SGHRS and CDR2 YFSETQ. The CDR3 nucleotides read TGCGCCAGCAGCTTGCGACACCTCCAAGAGACCCAGTACTTC. Protein sequence: CASSLRHLQETQYF.

This clonotype was seen many times. This chain joins TRBV6-1 and TRBJ1-4; TRBD1 matches at 9 bases. V shed 5 bases and J 0 bases; nucleotides not matched to a gene: 7. CDR1 is MNHNS, CDR2 SASEGT, per germline. The CDR3 runs 17 residues. The CDR3, as DNA: TGTGCCAGCAGTCCCCCGGACAGGGGAGCAACTAATGAAAAACTGTTTTTT. It translates to CASSPPDRGATNEKLFF.

Ten or more counts support this clonotype. The CDR3 nucleotides are TGTGCCAGCAGTCTCCAAGGGTTCAATGAGCAGTTCTTC. Amino acids: CASSLQGFNEQFF. The chain combines TRBV6-1 with TRBJ2-1; D gene unclear. From germline, CDR1 is MNHNS and CDR2 SASEGT. There are 13 residues in the CDR3. V lost 5 bases to trimming and J lost 6 bases, with 11 bases between them.

The CDR3 spells CATSRNREQFF. CDR3 in DNA: TGTGCCACCAGCAGAAACCGTGAGCAGTTCTTC. This chain joins TRBV15 and TRBJ2-1; no definite D call. V was shortened by 2 bases and J by 9 bases, with 5 bases between the two germline ends. The germline V gene encodes CDR1 LNHNV and CDR2 YYDKDF (reference sequence). The CDR3 loop spans 11 amino acids.

This clonotype was detected many times. As DNA, the CDR3 is TGCAGCGTTGGATCGATAGCGGGTCGCGCAGATACGCAGTATTTT. This translates into CSVGSIAGRADTQYF. The V gene is TRBV29-1, the J gene TRBJ2-3; 7 bases match TRBD2. Germline-derived CDR1 and CDR2 are SQVTM and ANQGSEA. CDR3 length: 15 amino acids. The J segment lost 4 bases and the V segment lost 4 bases, leaving 11 bases of the junction unmatched.

This clonotype was counted ten times or more. This CDR3 reads CASSHWAGAEEQYF. The CDR3 DNA follows: TGTGCCAGCAGCCATTGGGCGGGAGCGGAGGAGCAGTACTTC. The chain carries TRBV6-2 or TRBV6-3 and TRBJ2-7; 7 nucleotides align to TRBD2. CDR1 MNHEY and CDR2 SVGEGT come from the germline V gene. The CDR3 loop spans 14 amino acids. J lost 7 bases, V lost 6 bases, and 12 bases had no gene match.

This clonotype has at least ten counts. The chain carries TRBV20-1 and TRBJ1-1, with 9 bases matching TRBD1. Germline loops: CDR1 DFQATT, CDR2 SNEGSKA (reference sequence). This CDR3 is 14 amino acids long. J gave up 0 bases and V 6 bases, and 5 bases lay outside the gene matches. DNA for the CDR3: TGCAGTGCCGACAGGGGGTTCATGAACACTGAAGCTTTCTTT. This sequence encodes CSADRGFMNTEAFF.

This clonotype was seen a few times. The chain employs TRBV12-3 or TRBV12-4 and TRBJ2-7, with D unresolved. CDR3 length equals 13 residues. Trimming cost V 7 bases and J 3 bases, with 13 bases left between them. CDR3 region: CASTRGPFYEQYF. CDR3 DNA: TGTGCCAGCACTAGAGGTCCCTTCTACGAGCAGTACTTC.

The V gene is TRBV5-6, the J gene TRBJ1-1, with 8 bases matching TRBD1. This CDR3 is 11 amino acids long. The V and J ends lost 4 bases and 11 bases, in that order; junction bases with no gene match: 4. In germline, CDR1 is SGHDT, CDR2 YYEEEE. The CDR3 coding sequence is TGTGCCAGCAGCCGACAGGGGAGCGCTTTCTTT. Amino acids: CASSRQGSAFF.

The table lists this clonotype with a few counts. The genes are TRBV30 and TRBJ1-1; D uncertain. The CDR3 runs to 11 residues. Per germline, CDR1 GTSNPN and CDR2 SVGIG (reference sequence). Trimming took off 0 bases at V and 7 bases at J, with 6 bases between the two ends. CDR3 protein: CAWSVSGEAFF. CDR3 DNA sequence: TGTGCCTGGAGTGTATCTGGTGAAGCTTTCTTT.

This clonotype was detected ten times or more. The chain links TRBV20-1 to TRBJ1-5, with D unclear. The CDR3 has 14 residues. Germline CDR1 DFQATT, CDR2 SNEGSKA (reference sequence). Trimming cost V 0 bases and J 0 bases, with 6 bases left between them. CDR3 region: CSARDSSSNQPQHF. The CDR3 nucleotides read TGCAGTGCTAGAGATTCAAGTAGCAATCAGCCCCAGCATTTT.

For the CDR3, the DNA is TGCAGTGCTGGGGACAGGGTAGAGACTGGCTACACCTTC. This encodes CSAGDRVETGYTF. V and J are TRBV20-1 and TRBJ1-2, with 9 nucleotides matching TRBD1. Per the germline V gene, CDR1 is DFQATT and CDR2 is SNEGSKA (reference sequence). The CDR3 contains 13 residues. The trim removed 5 bases at V and 7 bases at J, leaving 8 bases unmatched.